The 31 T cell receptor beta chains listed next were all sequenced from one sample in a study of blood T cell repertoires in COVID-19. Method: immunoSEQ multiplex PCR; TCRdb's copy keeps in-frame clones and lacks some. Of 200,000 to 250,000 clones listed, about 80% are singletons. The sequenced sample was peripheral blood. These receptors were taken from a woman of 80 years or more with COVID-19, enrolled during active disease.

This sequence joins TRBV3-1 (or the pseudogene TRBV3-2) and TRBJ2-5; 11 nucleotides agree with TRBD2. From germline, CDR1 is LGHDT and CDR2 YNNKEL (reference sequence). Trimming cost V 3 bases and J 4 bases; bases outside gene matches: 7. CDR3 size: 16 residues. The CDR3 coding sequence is TGTGCCAGCAGCCAGGTAGCGGGGGGGCCTGCAGAGACCCAGTACTTC. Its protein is CASSQVAGGPAETQYF.

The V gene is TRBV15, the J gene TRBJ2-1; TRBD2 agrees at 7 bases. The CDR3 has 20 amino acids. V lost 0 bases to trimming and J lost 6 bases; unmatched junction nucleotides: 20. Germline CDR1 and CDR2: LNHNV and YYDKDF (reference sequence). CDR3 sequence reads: CATSRDPPRVSGAGSNEQFF. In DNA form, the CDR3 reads TGTGCCACCAGCAGAGATCCCCCCCGGGTAAGCGGGGCGGGCTCCAATGAGCAGTTCTTC.

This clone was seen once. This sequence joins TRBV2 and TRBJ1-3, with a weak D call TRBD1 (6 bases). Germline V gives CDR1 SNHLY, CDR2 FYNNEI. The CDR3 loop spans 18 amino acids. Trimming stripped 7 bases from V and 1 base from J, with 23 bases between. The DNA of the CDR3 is TGTGCCAGCACCCCTTGGCTCCCAGGGGACCTTTCTGGAAACACCATATATTTT. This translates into CASTPWLPGDLSGNTIYF.

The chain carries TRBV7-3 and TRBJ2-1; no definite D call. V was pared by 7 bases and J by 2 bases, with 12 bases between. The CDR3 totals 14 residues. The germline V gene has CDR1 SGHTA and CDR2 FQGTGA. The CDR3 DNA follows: TGTGCCAGCACCCTGGGCCCCGCCTACAATGAGCAGTTCTTC. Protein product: CASTLGPAYNEQFF.

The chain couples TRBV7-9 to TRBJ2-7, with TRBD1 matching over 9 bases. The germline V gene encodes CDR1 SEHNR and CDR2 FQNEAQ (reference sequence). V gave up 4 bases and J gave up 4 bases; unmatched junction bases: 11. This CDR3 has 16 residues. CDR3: CASSSGYRGQGYEQYF. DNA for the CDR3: TGTGCCAGCAGCTCCGGGTACAGGGGGCAGGGGTACGAGCAGTACTTC.

The CDR3 loop is CASGQTGIEQFF. The CDR3 DNA sequence: TGTGCTAGTGGCCAGACAGGGATAGAGCAGTTCTTC. The chain employs TRBV12-5 and TRBJ2-1; 7 nucleotides agree with TRBD1. V trimming: 6 bases; J trimming: 10 bases; junction bases outside the gene matches: 6. Per the germline V gene, CDR1 is LGHNT and CDR2 is FRNRAP. CDR3 length: 12 amino acids.

In nucleotides, the CDR3 is TGTGCCAGCAGCGTAGGAGGCTCACCCCTCCACTTT. Translating gives CASSVGGSPLHF. The chain carries TRBV9 and TRBJ1-6; no definite D call. The ends were cut back, 0 bases at V and 10 bases at J, with 5 bases in the middle. The germline CDR1 and CDR2 sequences are SGDLS and YYNGEE. The length of the CDR3 is 12 residues.

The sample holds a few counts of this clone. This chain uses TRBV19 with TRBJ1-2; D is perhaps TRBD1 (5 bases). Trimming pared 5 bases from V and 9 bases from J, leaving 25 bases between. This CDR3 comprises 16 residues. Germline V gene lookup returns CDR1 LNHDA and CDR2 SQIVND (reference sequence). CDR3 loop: CASSPRGGRDPRRYTF. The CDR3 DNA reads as TGTGCCAGTAGTCCGAGGGGAGGCAGGGACCCTCGGCGCTACACCTTC.

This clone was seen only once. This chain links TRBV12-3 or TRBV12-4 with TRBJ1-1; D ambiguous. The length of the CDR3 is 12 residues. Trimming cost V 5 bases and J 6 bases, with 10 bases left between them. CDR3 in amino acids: CASSPGEAEAFF. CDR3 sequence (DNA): TGTGCCAGCAGTCCCGGGGAGGCTGAAGCTTTCTTT.

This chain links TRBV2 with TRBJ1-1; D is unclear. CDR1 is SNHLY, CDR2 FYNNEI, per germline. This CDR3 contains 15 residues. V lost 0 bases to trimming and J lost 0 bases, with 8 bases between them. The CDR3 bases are TGTGCCAGCAGTGAAGCAGGGAGAATGAACACTGAAGCTTTCTTT. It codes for CASSEAGRMNTEAFF.

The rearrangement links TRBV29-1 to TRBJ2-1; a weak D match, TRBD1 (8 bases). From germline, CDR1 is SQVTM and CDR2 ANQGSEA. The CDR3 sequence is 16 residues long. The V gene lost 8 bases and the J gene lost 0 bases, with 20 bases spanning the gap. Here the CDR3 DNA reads TGCAGCATTTGGGGGAGGGGGACAGGCTCCTACAATGAGCAGTTCTTC. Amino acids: CSIWGRGTGSYNEQFF.

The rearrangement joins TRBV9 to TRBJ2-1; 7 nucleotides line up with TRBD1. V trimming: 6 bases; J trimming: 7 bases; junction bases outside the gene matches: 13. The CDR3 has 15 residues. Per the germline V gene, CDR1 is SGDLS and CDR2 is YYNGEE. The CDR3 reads CASNRGEGARNEQFF. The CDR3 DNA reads TGTGCCAGCAACCGGGGCGAGGGGGCCAGGAATGAGCAGTTCTTC.

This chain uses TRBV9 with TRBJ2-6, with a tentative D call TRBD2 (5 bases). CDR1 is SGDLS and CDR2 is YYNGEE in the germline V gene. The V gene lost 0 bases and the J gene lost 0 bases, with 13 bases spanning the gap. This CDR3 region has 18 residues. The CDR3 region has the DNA TGTGCCAGCAGCGTAGCCCCAGACGGGAACTCTGGGGCCAACGTCCTGACTTTC. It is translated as CASSVAPDGNSGANVLTF.

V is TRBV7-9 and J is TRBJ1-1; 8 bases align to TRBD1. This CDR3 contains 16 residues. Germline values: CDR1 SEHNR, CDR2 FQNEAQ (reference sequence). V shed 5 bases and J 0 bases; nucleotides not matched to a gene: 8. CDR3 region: CASSPTPGQVNTEAFF. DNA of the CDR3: TGTGCCAGCAGCCCCACCCCGGGACAGGTGAACACTGAAGCTTTCTTT.

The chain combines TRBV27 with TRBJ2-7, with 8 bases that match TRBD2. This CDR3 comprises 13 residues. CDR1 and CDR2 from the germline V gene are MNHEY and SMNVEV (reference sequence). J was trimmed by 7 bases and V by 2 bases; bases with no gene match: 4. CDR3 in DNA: TGTGCCAGCAGTTTACGGGAGGGAAGGGAGCAGTACTTC. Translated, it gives CASSLREGREQYF.

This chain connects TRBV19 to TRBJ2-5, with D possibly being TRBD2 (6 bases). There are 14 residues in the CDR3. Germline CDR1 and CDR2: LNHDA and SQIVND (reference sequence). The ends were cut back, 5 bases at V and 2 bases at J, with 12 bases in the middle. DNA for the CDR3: TGTGCCAGTAGTGCAGCCGGGAGTCAAGAGACCCAGTACTTC. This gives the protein CASSAAGSQETQYF. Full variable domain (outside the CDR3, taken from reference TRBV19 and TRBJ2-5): DGGITQSPKYLFRKEGQNVTLSCEQNLNHDAMYWYRQDPGQGLRLIYYSQIVNDFQKGDIAEGYSVSREKKESFPLTVTSAQKNPTAFYLCASSAAGSQETQYFGPGTRLLVL.

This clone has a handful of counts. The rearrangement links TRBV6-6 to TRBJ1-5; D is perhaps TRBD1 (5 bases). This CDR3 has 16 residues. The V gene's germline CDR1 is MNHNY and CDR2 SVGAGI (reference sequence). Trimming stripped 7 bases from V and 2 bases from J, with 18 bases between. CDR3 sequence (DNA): TGTGCCAGCACTCCCTCGGGGGTTTCGGGCAATCAGCCCCAGCATTTT. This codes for CASTPSGVSGNQPQHF.

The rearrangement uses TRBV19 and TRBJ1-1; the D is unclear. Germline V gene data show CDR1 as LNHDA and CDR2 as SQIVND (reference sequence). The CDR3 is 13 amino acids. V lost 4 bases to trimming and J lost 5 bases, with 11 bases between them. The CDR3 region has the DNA TGTGCCAGTAGTAGGACGGGAGGGACTGAAGCTTTCTTT. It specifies CASSRTGGTEAFF.

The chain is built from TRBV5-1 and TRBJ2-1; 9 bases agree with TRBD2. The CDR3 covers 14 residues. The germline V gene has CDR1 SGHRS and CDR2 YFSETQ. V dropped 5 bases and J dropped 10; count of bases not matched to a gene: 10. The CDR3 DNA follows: TGCGCCAGCAGGTCCGCGGGAGGGCCGGAGGAGCAGTTCTTC. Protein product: CASRSAGGPEEQFF.

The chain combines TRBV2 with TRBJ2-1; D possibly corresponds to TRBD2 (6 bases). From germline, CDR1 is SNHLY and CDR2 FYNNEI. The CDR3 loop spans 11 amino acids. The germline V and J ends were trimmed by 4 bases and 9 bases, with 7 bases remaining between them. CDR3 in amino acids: CASSVGSEQFF. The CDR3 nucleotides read TGTGCCAGCAGTGTCGGGAGTGAGCAGTTCTTC.

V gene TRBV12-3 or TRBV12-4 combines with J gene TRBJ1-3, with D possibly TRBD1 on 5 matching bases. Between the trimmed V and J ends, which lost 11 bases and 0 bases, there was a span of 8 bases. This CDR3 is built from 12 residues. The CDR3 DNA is TGTGCCGGGAGGGGCTCTGGAAACACCATATATTTT. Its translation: CAGRGSGNTIYF.

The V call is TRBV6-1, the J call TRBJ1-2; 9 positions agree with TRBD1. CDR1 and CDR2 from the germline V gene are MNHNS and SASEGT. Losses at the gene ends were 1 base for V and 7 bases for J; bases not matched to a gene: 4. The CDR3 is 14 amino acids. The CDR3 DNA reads TGTGCCAGCAGTGAAGGGACAGGGGCTTTTGGCTACACCTTC. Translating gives CASSEGTGAFGYTF.

The CDR3, as DNA: TGTGCCAGCAGCGTAGGGCCCTTGGATGAGCAGTTCTTC. Translated, it gives CASSVGPLDEQFF. This chain connects TRBV9 to TRBJ2-1, with D hard to call. Germline CDR1 reads SGDLS; CDR2 reads YYNGEE. V lost 0 bases, J lost 8 bases, and 9 bases lay in between. The CDR3 extends over 13 amino acids.

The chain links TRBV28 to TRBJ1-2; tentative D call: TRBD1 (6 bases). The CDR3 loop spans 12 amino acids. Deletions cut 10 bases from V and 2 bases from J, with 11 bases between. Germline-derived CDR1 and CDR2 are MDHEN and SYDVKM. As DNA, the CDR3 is TGTGCCACCCCAGGGGAAAACTATGGCTACACCTTC. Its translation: CATPGENYGYTF.

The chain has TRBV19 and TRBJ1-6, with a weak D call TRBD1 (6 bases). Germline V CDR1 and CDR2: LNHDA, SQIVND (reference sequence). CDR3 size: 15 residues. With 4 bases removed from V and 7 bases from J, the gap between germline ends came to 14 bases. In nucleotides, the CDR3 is TGTGCCAGTAGTACTGGACAGCGCGGGAATTCACCCCTCCACTTT. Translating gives CASSTGQRGNSPLHF.

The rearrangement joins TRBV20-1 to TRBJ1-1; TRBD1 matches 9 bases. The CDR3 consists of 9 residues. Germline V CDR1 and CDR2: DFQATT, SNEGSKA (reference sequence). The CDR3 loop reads CTQDRGAFF. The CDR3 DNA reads TGCACCCAGGACAGGGGAGCTTTCTTT.

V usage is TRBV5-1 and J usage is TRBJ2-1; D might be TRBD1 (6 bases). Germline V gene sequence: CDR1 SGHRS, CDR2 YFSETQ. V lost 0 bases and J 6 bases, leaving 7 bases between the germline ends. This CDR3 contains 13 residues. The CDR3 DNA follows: TGCGCCAGCAGCTTGGGGACAGTCAATGAGCAGTTCTTC. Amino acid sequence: CASSLGTVNEQFF.

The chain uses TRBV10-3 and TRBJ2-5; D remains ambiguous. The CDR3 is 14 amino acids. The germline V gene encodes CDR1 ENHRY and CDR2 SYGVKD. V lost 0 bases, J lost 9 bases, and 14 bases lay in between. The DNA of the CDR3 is TGTGCCATCAGTGAGTCAGCCGGAGATGTCTCCCAGTACTTC. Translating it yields CAISESAGDVSQYF.

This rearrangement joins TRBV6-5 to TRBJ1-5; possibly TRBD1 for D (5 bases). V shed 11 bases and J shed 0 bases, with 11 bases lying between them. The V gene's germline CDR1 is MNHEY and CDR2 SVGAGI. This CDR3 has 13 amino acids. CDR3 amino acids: CAVGEGSNQPQHF. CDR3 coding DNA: TGTGCCGTGGGGGAGGGTAGCAATCAGCCCCAGCATTTT.

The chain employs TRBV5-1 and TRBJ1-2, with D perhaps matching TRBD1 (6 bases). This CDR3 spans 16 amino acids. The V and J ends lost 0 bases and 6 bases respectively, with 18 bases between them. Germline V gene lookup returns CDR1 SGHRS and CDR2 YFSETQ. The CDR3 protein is CASSLDGGHRKNGYTF. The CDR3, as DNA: TGCGCCAGCAGCTTGGACGGGGGGCATAGGAAGAATGGCTACACCTTC. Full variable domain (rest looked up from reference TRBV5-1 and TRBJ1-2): KAGVTQTPRYLIKTRGQQVTLSCSPISGHRSVSWYQQTPGQGLQFLFEYFSETQRNKGNFPGRFSGRQFSNSRSEMNVSTLELGDSALYLCASSLDGGHRKNGYTFGSGTRLTVV.

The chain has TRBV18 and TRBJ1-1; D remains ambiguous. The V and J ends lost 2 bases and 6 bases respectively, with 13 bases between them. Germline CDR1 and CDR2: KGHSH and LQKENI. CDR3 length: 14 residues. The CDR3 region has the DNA TGTGCCAGCTCACCAGAGATGATGGGCGCTGAAGCTTTCTTT. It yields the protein CASSPEMMGAEAFF. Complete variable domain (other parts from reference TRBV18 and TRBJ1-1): NAGVMQNPRHLVRRRGQEARLRCSPMKGHSHVYWYRQLPEEGLKFMVYLQKENIIDESGMPKERFSAEFPKEGPSILRIQQVVRGDSAAYFCASSPEMMGAEAFFGQGTRLTVV.